Sequencing of this TCR beta chain was carried out in a study of blood T cell repertoires in COVID-19. Study-wide background: Whether acute or convalescent, the COVID-19 samples came from the United States, Italy and Spain. PBMCs, B-cell-depleted T cells, or T cells were the source of the cDNA or gDNA that made up the material.

Some clones are missing from TCRdb's copy, which holds only in-frame ones; the method was immunoSEQ multiplex PCR. The data hold 250,000 to 300,000 clones, with around 90% observed a single time. Germline loops: CDR1 SGHRS, CDR2 YFSETQ. Trimming left V 0 bases short and J 7 bases short, with 19 bases between. This CDR3 spans 17 amino acids. This rearrangement joins TRBV5-1 to TRBJ1-4; TRBD1 is a possible D gene (6 bases). The TCR sequence derives from a woman in her forties or fifties who had recovered from COVID-19. Specimen: peripheral blood. The DNA of the CDR3 is TGCGCCAGCAGCTTGGGGCAGGGGCAGATCTCTGGTGAAAAACTGTTTTTT. It translates to CASSLGQGQISGEKLFF.